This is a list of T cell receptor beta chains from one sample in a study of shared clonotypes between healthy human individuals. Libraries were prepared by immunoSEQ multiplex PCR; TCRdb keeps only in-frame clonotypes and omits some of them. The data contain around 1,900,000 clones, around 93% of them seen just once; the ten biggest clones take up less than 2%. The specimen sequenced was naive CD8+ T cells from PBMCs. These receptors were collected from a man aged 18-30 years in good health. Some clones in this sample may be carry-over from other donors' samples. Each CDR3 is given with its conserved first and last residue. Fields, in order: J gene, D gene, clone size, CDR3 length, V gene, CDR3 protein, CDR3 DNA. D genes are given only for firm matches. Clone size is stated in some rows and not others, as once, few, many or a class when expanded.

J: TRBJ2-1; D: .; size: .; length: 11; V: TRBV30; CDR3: CAWSVPGEQFF; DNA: TGTGCCTGGAGTGTACCTGGTGAGCAGTTCTTC
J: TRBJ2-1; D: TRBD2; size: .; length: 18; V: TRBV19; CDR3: CASRETSGSSPRYNEQFF; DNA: TGTGCCAGTAGGGAGACTAGCGGGAGTTCCCCTCGGTACAATGAGCAGTTCTTC
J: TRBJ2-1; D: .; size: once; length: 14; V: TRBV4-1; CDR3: CASSQSASYNEQFF; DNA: TGCGCCAGCAGCCAAAGTGCATCCTACAATGAGCAGTTCTTC
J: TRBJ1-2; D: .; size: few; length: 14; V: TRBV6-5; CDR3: CASSYTRLGNGYTF; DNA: TGTGCCAGCAGTTACACACGCCTTGGGAATGGCTACACCTTC
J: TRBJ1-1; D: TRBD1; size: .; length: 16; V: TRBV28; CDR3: CASSLFGTVLNTEAFF; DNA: TGTGCCAGCAGTTTATTCGGGACAGTACTGAACACTGAAGCTTTCTTT
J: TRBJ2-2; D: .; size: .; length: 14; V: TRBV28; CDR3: CASSPGSNTGELFF; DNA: TGTGCCAGCAGTCCGGGATCGAACACCGGGGAGCTGTTTTTT
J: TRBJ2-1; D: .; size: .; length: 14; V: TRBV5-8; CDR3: CASSPGGGMNEQFF; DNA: TGTGCCAGCAGCCCTGGTGGGGGGATGAATGAGCAGTTCTTC
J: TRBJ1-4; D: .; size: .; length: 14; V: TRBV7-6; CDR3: CASSGLGRPGKLFF; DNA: TGTGCCAGCAGCGGACTCGGCAGGCCGGGAAAACTGTTTTTT
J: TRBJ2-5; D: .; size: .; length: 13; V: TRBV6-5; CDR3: CASSERGVETQYF; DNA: TGTGCCAGCAGCGAAAGGGGAGTTGAGACCCAGTACTTC
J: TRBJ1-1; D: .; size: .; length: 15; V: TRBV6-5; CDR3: CASRDGQSTNTEAFF; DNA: TGTGCCAGCAGGGACGGACAGTCTACAAACACTGAAGCTTTCTTT
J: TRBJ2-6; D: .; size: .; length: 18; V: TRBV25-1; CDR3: CASSLVTRGSSGANVLTF; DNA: TGTGCCAGCAGTCTCGTGACTAGGGGGAGCTCTGGGGCCAACGTCCTGACTTTC
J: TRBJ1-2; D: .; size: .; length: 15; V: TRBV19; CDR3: CASSIGAGPDYGYTF; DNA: TGTGCCAGTAGTATTGGAGCAGGGCCTGACTATGGCTACACCTTC
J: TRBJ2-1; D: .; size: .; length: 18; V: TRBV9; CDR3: CASSVGVGGTLSYNEQFF; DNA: TGTGCCAGCAGCGTAGGGGTAGGCGGGACCCTCTCCTACAATGAGCAGTTCTTC
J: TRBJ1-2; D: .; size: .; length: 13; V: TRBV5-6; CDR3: CASSPGRTNGYTF; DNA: TGTGCCAGCAGCCCTGGACGGACTAATGGCTACACCTTC
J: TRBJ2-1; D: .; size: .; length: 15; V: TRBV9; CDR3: CASSVAGRAYNEQFF; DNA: TGTGCCAGCAGCGTAGCGGGCAGGGCCTACAATGAGCAGTTCTTC
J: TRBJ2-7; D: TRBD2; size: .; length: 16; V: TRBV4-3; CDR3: CASSQDWRERSYEQYF; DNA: TGCGCCAGCAGCCAAGATTGGCGGGAGCGTTCCTACGAGCAGTACTTC
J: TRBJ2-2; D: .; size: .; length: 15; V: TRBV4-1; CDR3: CASSHGATTTGELFF; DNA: TGCGCCAGCAGCCACGGGGCTACTACCACCGGGGAGCTGTTTTTT
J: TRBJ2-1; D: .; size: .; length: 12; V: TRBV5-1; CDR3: CASSWGAQGQFF; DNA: TGCGCCAGCAGCTGGGGGGCCCAGGGGCAGTTCTTC
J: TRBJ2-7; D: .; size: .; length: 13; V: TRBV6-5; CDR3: CASSYAEAYEQYF; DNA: TGTGCCAGCAGTTACGCTGAAGCCTACGAGCAGTACTTC
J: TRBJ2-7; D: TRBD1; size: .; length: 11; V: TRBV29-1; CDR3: CSGVGQGGEYF; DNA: TGCAGCGGCGTGGGACAGGGGGGGGAGTACTTC
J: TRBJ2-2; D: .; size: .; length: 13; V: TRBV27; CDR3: CASSFRGAGELFF; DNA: TGTGCCAGCAGTTTTAGAGGCGCCGGGGAGCTGTTTTTT
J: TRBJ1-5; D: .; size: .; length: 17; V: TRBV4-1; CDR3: CASSQDGGPFGNQPQHF; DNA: TGCGCCAGCAGCCAAGATGGCGGGCCGTTTGGCAATCAGCCCCAGCATTTT
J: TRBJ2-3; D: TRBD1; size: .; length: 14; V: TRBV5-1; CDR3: CASSAWTGGDTQYF; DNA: TGCGCCAGCAGCGCCTGGACAGGGGGAGATACGCAGTATTTT
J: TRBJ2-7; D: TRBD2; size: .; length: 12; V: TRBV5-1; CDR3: CASSQSGGEQYF; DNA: TGCGCCAGCAGCCAATCGGGGGGCGAGCAGTACTTC
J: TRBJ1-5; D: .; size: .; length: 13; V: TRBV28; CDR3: CASRTRLNQPQHF; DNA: TGTGCCAGCAGAACCAGGCTAAATCAGCCCCAGCATTTT
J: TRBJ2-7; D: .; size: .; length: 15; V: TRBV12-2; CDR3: CASRLAAFASYEQYF; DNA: TGTGCAAGTCGCTTAGCCGCCTTTGCTTCCTACGAGCAGTACTTC
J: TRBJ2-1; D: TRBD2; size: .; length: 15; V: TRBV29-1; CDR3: CSVEVAGGLRNEQFF; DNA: TGCAGCGTTGAGGTAGCGGGAGGGCTTAGGAATGAGCAGTTCTTC
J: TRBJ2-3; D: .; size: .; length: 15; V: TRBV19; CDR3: CASRSLPGRADTQYF; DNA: TGTGCCAGTAGGTCCCTCCCGGGCCGGGCAGATACGCAGTATTTT
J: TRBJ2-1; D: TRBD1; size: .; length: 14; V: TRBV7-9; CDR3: CASRPRDRVDEQFF; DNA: TGTGCCAGCAGGCCCCGGGACAGGGTTGATGAGCAGTTCTTC
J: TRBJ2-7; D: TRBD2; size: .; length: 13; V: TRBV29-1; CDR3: CSAESGRGYEQYF; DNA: TGCAGCGCCGAAAGCGGGAGGGGGTACGAGCAGTACTTC
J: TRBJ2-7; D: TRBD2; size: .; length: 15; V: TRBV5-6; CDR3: CASSLLAASSYEQYF; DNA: TGTGCCAGCAGCTTGCTAGCGGCGAGCTCCTACGAGCAGTACTTC
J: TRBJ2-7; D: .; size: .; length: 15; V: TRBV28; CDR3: CASSLEGEGDYEQYF; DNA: TGTGCCAGCAGTTTAGAGGGGGAGGGGGACTACGAGCAGTACTTC
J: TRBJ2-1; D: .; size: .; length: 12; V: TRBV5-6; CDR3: CASSLAGNEQFF; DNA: TGTGCCAGCAGCTTGGCCGGCAATGAGCAGTTCTTC
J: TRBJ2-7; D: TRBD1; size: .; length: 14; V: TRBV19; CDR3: CASSSRDRAYEQYF; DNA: TGTGCCAGTAGTTCCCGGGACAGGGCCTACGAGCAGTACTTC
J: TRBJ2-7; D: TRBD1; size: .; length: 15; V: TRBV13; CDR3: CASSPRGQGIYEQYF; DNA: TGTGCCAGCAGCCCTCGCGGACAGGGAATCTACGAGCAGTACTTC
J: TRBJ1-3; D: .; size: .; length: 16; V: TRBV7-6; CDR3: CASSLGSGGEGNTIYF; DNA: TGTGCCAGCAGCTTGGGGTCCGGCGGTGAGGGAAACACCATATATTTT
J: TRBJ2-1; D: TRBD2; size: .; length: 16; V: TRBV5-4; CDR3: CASSSWTSGSWYEQFF; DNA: TGTGCCAGCAGCTCATGGACTAGCGGGAGTTGGTATGAGCAGTTCTTC
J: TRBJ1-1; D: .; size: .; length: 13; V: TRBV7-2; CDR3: CASSFGEGPEAFF; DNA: TGTGCCAGCAGCTTTGGGGAGGGGCCTGAAGCTTTCTTT
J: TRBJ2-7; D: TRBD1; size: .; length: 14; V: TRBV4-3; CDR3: CASSVDRGYWEQYF; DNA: TGCGCCAGCAGCGTTGACAGGGGGTATTGGGAGCAGTACTTC
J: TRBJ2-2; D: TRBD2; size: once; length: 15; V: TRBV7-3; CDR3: CASSRSSGGAGELFF; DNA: TGTGCCAGCAGCAGATCTAGCGGTGGAGCCGGGGAGCTGTTTTTT
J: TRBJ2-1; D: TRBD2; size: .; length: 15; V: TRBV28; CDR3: CASSLGTSGYNEQFF; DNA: TGTGCCAGCAGTTTAGGGACTAGCGGGTACAATGAGCAGTTCTTC
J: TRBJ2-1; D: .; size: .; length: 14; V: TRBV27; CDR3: CASSPGAPYNEQFF; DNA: TGTGCCAGCAGTCCTGGGGCACCCTACAATGAGCAGTTCTTC
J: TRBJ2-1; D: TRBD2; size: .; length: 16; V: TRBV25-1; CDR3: CASSGTSGRGYNEQFF; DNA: TGTGCCAGCAGTGGGACTAGCGGGAGAGGATACAATGAGCAGTTCTTC
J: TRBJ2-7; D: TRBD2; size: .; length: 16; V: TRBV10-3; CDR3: CAISEWGTSGTYEQYF; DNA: TGTGCCATCAGTGAGTGGGGGACTAGCGGCACCTACGAGCAGTACTTC
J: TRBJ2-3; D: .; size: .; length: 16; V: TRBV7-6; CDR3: CASSLGGWRGTDTQYF; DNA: TGTGCCAGCAGCTTAGGGGGCTGGCGTGGCACAGATACGCAGTATTTT
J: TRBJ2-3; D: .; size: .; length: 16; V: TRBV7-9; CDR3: CASSAPLAGPTDTQYF; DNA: TGTGCCAGCAGCGCCCCCTTGGCGGGCCCCACAGATACGCAGTATTTT
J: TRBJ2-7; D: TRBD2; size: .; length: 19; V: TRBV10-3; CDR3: CAISDSWTSGTLISYEQYF; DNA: TGTGCCATCAGTGATTCTTGGACTAGCGGGACTCTTATCTCGTACGAGCAGTACTTC
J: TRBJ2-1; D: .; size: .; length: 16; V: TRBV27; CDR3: CASSLRRQSSYNEQFF; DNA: TGTGCCAGCAGTTTAAGGCGACAGAGCTCCTACAATGAGCAGTTCTTC